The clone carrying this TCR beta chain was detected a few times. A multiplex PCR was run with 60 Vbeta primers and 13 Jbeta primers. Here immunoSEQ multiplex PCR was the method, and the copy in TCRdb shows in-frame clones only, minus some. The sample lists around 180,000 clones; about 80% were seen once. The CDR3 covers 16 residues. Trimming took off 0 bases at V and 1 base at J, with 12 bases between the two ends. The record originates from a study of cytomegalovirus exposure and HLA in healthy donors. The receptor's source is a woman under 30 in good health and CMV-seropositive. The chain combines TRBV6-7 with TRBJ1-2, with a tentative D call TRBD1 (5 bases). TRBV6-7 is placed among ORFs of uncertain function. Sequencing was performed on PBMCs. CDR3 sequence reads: CASSYSQGSLNYGYTF. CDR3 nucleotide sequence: TGTGCCAGCAGTTACTCCCAGGGTTCCCTTAACTATGGCTACACCTTC.